The T cell receptor (beta chain) described here comes from a study of identical twins. The CDR3 is 13 amino acids. The germline CDR1 and CDR2 sequences are MDHEN and SYDVKM. V gave up 3 bases and J gave up 5 bases; unmatched junction bases: 4. This clonotype was counted only a few times. Template switching, a step in the protocol, added a universal primer site, and cDNA carried unique molecular identifiers. TCRdb redid the calling of the 5' RACE reads with MiXCR, one entry per CDR3 protein. The data contain hundreds of thousands of distinct CDR3 sequences, less than 9% of them singletons. These same data were also listed under a study on yellow fever vaccine responses in identical twins.

The clonotype was recovered from a woman under 30 in good health. Material: PBMCs. The rearrangement joins TRBV28 to TRBJ2-7; TRBD2 agrees at 7 bases. Here the CDR3 reads CASSLEGGNEQYF. CDR3 nucleotide sequence: TGTGCCAGCAGTTTGGAGGGAGGGAACGAGCAGTACTTC.